This is a list of T cell receptor beta chains from one sample in a study of T cell changes during pregnancy in multiple sclerosis. Data came from immunoSEQ multiplex PCR; TCRdb stores just in-frame clones and leaves some out. The sample records 45,000 to 55,000 clones, about 87% being singletons. The sequencing here drew on peripheral blood, taken in the first trimester of pregnancy. All receptors come from a female donor with multiple sclerosis, enrolled in a pregnancy study. The CDR3 runs from the conserved cysteine through the conserved F or W. A D gene is named only where the DNA matches it firmly. Clone size is shown for a subset of rows, as once, few, many or a class of expanded clone.

>TRBV28|TRBD2|TRBJ2-5|-
TGTGCCAGCAGTCCCGGGGCTAGCGGGGGGGAGACCCAGTACTTC
CASSPGASGGETQYF
>TRBV27|-|TRBJ1-2|-
TGTGCCAGCAGTTTCGTTAACAGGCCAAATTATGGCTACACCTTC
CASSFVNRPNYGYTF
>TRBV13|TRBD1|TRBJ1-2|-
TGTGCCAGCAGCCCAGTACTCAGGGGGGTTGGCTACACCTTC
CASSPVLRGVGYTF
>TRBV10-3|-|TRBJ2-3|-
TGTGCCATCAGTGGAGCGGCAGATACGCAGTATTTT
CAISGAADTQYF
>TRBV7-2|-|TRBJ2-2|-
TGTGCCAGCAGCTACGGACTTAACACCGGGGAGCTGTTTTTT
CASSYGLNTGELFF
>TRBV5-1|-|TRBJ2-4|-
TGCGCCAGCAGCTTGGAACCAGGGGAAGGTAACATTCAGTACTTC
CASSLEPGEGNIQYF
>TRBV18|-|TRBJ2-2|few
TGTGCCAGCTCATCCCGACAGTTAGAGACCGGGGAGCTGTTTTTT
CASSSRQLETGELFF
>TRBV11-3|TRBD1|TRBJ2-2|-
TGTGCCAGCAGCTACGACAGGGCTGGGGAGCTGTTTTTT
CASSYDRAGELFF
>TRBV7-2|-|TRBJ1-2|-
TGTGCCAGCAGTTACGACAGGCCCTATGGCTACACCTTC
CASSYDRPYGYTF
>TRBV6-5|TRBD1|TRBJ2-2|-
TGTGCCAGCAGTTACTCCGGGACAGGAAAAAGGGGGGAGCTGTTTTTT
CASSYSGTGKRGELFF
>TRBV6-8|-|TRBJ1-4|-
TGTGCCAGCAGTTACCCTGGACAGTTGAATGAAAAACTGTTTTTT
CASSYPGQLNEKLFF
>TRBV5-1|TRBD1|TRBJ1-4|-
TGCGCCAGCAGCCAAATGACAGGGGGTAATGAAAAACTGTTTTTT
CASSQMTGGNEKLFF
>TRBV6-1|TRBD1|TRBJ1-2|-
TGTGCCAGCAGCCTCAACTGGGACAGGGGGAATGGCTACACCTTC
CASSLNWDRGNGYTF
>TRBV5-8|-|TRBJ2-2|-
TGTGCCAGCAGCACCCCGCCGGGACAAGGGTACACCGGGGAGCTGTTTTTT
CASSTPPGQGYTGELFF
>TRBV6-6|-|TRBJ2-7|-
TGTGCCAGCAGTTACTCAAGTGTCTTGCAGGTTTTATACTTC
CASSYSSVLQVLYF
>TRBV10-3|-|TRBJ1-2|once
TGTGCCATCAGTGAACGGCGGGACTATGGCTACACCTTC
CAISERRDYGYTF
>TRBV9|-|TRBJ1-1|-
TGTGCCAGCAGCGTAGCAGGGTTTACTGAAGCTTTCTTT
CASSVAGFTEAFF
>TRBV7-9|-|TRBJ2-3|-
TGTGCCAGCAGCTCCCTAGAGTCGACGCAGTATTTT
CASSSLESTQYF
>TRBV9|-|TRBJ2-3|-
TGTGCCAGCAGCGCGACCATGCGGGGCGGCACAGATACGCAGTATTTT
CASSATMRGGTDTQYF
>TRBV27|-|TRBJ1-2|once
TGTGCCAGCAGTCAGGGTAGTTTCTATGGCTACACCTTC
CASSQGSFYGYTF
>TRBV30|TRBD2|TRBJ2-1|-
TGTGCCTGGAGTGTACTTGGCGGGGGGGCCCGAGAGCAGTTCTTC
CAWSVLGGGAREQFF
>TRBV19|-|TRBJ1-4|-
TGTGCCAGTAGTTTCCCCGGCAGGGGTGAAAAACTGTTTTTT
CASSFPGRGEKLFF
>TRBV6-6|-|TRBJ2-1|-
TGTGCCAGCAGCGTATACAATGAGCAGTTCTTC
CASSVYNEQFF
>TRBV18|-|TRBJ2-2|once
TGTGCCAGCTCACCGAGGGGGATCGTTCCCCCTGGGAGCACCGGGGAGCTGTTTTTT
CASSPRGIVPPGSTGELFF
>TRBV5-1|-|TRBJ2-7|-
TGCGCCAGCAGCTTTCGCTCCTACGAGCAGTACTTC
CASSFRSYEQYF
>TRBV4-3|TRBD1|TRBJ1-1|-
TGCGCCAGCAGCCAAGCGACAGGGGGCACTGAAGCTTTCTTT
CASSQATGGTEAFF
>TRBV30|-|TRBJ1-6|once
TGTGCCTGGAACCGGGGTACCTCACCCCTCCACTTT
CAWNRGTSPLHF
>TRBV28|TRBD1|TRBJ1-3|few
TGTGCCAGCACCGGGACAGGTCGAGACACCATATATTTT
CASTGTGRDTIYF
>TRBV4-1|-|TRBJ2-3|-
TGCGCCAGCAGCCAAGATTTTGGCGGAGGCACAGATACGCAGTATTTT
CASSQDFGGGTDTQYF
>TRBV6-5|-|TRBJ1-4|-
TGTGCCAGCAGTTACTCGATTGGCGTCGGGGGGGAAAAACTGTTTTTT
CASSYSIGVGGEKLFF
>TRBV7-2|-|TRBJ1-2|once
TGTGCCAGCAGCTTAGCGCGGGAACCCTATGGCTACACCTTC
CASSLAREPYGYTF
>TRBV7-7|TRBD1|TRBJ2-2|-
TGTGCTAGCAGCCAACGACAGGGACCCACCGGGGAGCTGTTTTTT
CASSQRQGPTGELFF
>TRBV18|TRBD1|TRBJ1-4|-
TGTGCCAGCTCACCAAGTGGGGACAGGGGAACTGAAAAACTGTTTTTT
CASSPSGDRGTEKLFF
>TRBV28|TRBD2|TRBJ2-1|-
TGTGCCAGCAGTTTAACTAGCGGGGGAACCTGCGATGAGCAGTTCTTC
CASSLTSGGTCDEQFF
>TRBV2|TRBD1|TRBJ1-5|few
TGTGCCAGCAGGGTCGACAGGGGTTCGAATCAGCCCCAGCATTTT
CASRVDRGSNQPQHF
>TRBV19|-|TRBJ1-3|-
TGTGCCAGTAGTGGACAGTGGGTCCCTCGAAACACCATATATTTT
CASSGQWVPRNTIYF
>TRBV5-1|TRBD1|TRBJ2-3|-
TGCGCCACCTCACAGGGGGTTTCCGATACGCAGTATTTT
CATSQGVSDTQYF
>TRBV30|TRBD1|TRBJ1-5|once
TGTGCCTGGAGTGGGACAGGGATCAATCAGCCCCAGCATTTT
CAWSGTGINQPQHF
>TRBV11-2|-|TRBJ1-1|-
TGTGCCAGCAGCTTTATGAGCACTGAAGCTTTCTTT
CASSFMSTEAFF
>TRBV7-2|TRBD2|TRBJ2-3|-
TGTGCCAGCAGCTTCTCAAGGACTAGCGGGGGGGAAGATACGCAGTATTTT
CASSFSRTSGGEDTQYF
>TRBV5-1|TRBD1|TRBJ2-7|-
TGCGCCAGCAGCCTAGACAGGGGTGCCGAGCAGTACTTC
CASSLDRGAEQYF
>TRBV6-1|-|TRBJ1-1|-
TGTGCCAGCAGTGAACCCTATACGGGGGTCACTGAAGCTTTCTTT
CASSEPYTGVTEAFF
>TRBV7-3|TRBD2|TRBJ2-1|-
TGTGCCAGCAGCGTGGGACTAGCGAGTGAGCAGTTCTTC
CASSVGLASEQFF
>TRBV6-1|-|TRBJ1-1|few
TGTGCCAGCAGTGAAGAAGGGACACTGAACACTGAAGCTTTCTTT
CASSEEGTLNTEAFF
>TRBV18|TRBD1|TRBJ2-3|once
TGTGCCAGCTCACCACGGACAGGGGGCACAGATACGCAGTATTTT
CASSPRTGGTDTQYF
>TRBV18|-|TRBJ2-1|-
TGTGCCAGCTCACCACTCGACGGGGGAGTACCCAATGAGCAGTTCTTC
CASSPLDGGVPNEQFF
>TRBV4-3|-|TRBJ2-1|-
TGCGCCAGCAGCCACGGACTAAAACCGTTAAATGAGCAGTTCTTC
CASSHGLKPLNEQFF
>TRBV5-1|-|TRBJ2-5|-
TGCGCCAGCAGCTTGAATCGCGGGGCATCAGAGACCCAGTACTTC
CASSLNRGASETQYF
>TRBV7-2|TRBD1|TRBJ1-2|-
TGTGCCAGCAGCCCCCTCCAATCCTCCACAGGGGGCGCTGGCTACACCTTC
CASSPLQSSTGGAGYTF